This is a list of T cell receptor beta chains from one sample in a study of PD-L1 blockade in urothelial cancer. Measured with immunoSEQ multiplex PCR; TCRdb has only the in-frame clones, and not every one. There are tens of thousands of clones in the sample; approximately 86% occur only once, and roughly a quarter lies in the top ten. The input for sequencing was PBMCs, taken around atezolizumab (anti-PD-L1) treatment. The origin of the receptors is a man in his 60s with urothelial cancer. The CDR3 runs from the conserved cysteine through the conserved F or W. D genes are given only for firm matches. Clone size, where shown, is once, few, many, or a class for clones that have expanded.

D gene,V gene,clone size,CDR3 length,J gene,CDR3 DNA,CDR3 protein
.,TRBV5-6,.,14,TRBJ1-2,TGTGCCAGCAGCAGAAGGGGCGCGGTCTATGGCTACACCTTC,CASSRRGAVYGYTF
.,TRBV30,.,14,TRBJ1-2,TGTGCCTGGAGTGTACGGATAGGGGACTATGGCTACACCTTC,CAWSVRIGDYGYTF
.,TRBV14,.,14,TRBJ1-1,TGTGCCAGCAGCCGGGAGACAAGGAACACTGAAGCTTTCTTT,CASSRETRNTEAFF
TRBD1,TRBV18,.,15,TRBJ1-6,TGTGCCAGCTCACCCGGGACAGCCTCTAATTCACCCCTCCACTTT,CASSPGTASNSPLHF
.,TRBV27,.,13,TRBJ1-2,TGTGCCAGCAGTTTAGCGGGACTCTATGGCTACACCTTC,CASSLAGLYGYTF
TRBD1,TRBV6-1,.,16,TRBJ2-3,TGTGCCAGCAGTGAAAGGACAGGGGGCTTCGCAGATACGCAGTATTTT,CASSERTGGFADTQYF
TRBD1,TRBV10-3,.,14,TRBJ1-1,TGTGCCATCAGACACGGGACAGTGAACACTGAAGCTTTCTTT,CAIRHGTVNTEAFF
TRBD1,TRBV5-1,.,13,TRBJ2-7,TGCGCCAGCAGCGAGGGACAGTTCTACGAGCAGTACTTC,CASSEGQFYEQYF
TRBD1,TRBV15,.,19,TRBJ2-2,TGTGCCACCAGCAGGTCCCGGGACAGGGGCCTCCCGAACACCGGGGAGCTGTTTTTT,CATSRSRDRGLPNTGELFF
TRBD1,TRBV18,once,15,TRBJ2-7,TGTGCCAGCTCACAGCCGGGACAGGGTCAGTACGAGCAGTACTTC,CASSQPGQGQYEQYF
.,TRBV16,.,16,TRBJ1-4,TGTGCCAGCAGCCAATCAGCCAACAGGGTGAATGAAAAACTGTTTTTT,CASSQSANRVNEKLFF
.,TRBV5-4,.,14,TRBJ2-1,TGTGCCAGCAGCCTCAACGCGGGGTACAATGAGCAGTTCTTC,CASSLNAGYNEQFF
TRBD2,TRBV30,once,16,TRBJ2-1,TGTGCCTGGAGTCTAAGGACTAGCGGGAGGTTGAATGAGCAGTTCTTC,CAWSLRTSGRLNEQFF
.,TRBV27,.,14,TRBJ1-6,TGTGCCAGCAGTTTATGGTCCAGGGTGGCACCCCTCCACTTT,CASSLWSRVAPLHF
.,TRBV19,.,13,TRBJ1-1,TGTGCCAGTAGTGTAGGACAGCGAACTGAAGCTTTCTTT,CASSVGQRTEAFF
TRBD1,TRBV15,.,14,TRBJ2-5,TGTGCCACCAGCCGGGACAGGGGGCAAGAGACCCAGTACTTC,CATSRDRGQETQYF
.,TRBV18,.,13,TRBJ2-5,TGTGCCAGCTCACCACTAGCGAGGGAGACCCAGTACTTC,CASSPLARETQYF
.,TRBV10-3,.,16,TRBJ2-3,TGTGCCATCAGTATGAGCGACTCGATGAGGACAGATACGCAGTATTTT,CAISMSDSMRTDTQYF
TRBD1,TRBV7-6,.,15,TRBJ2-7,TGTGCCAGCAGCGCTGGCGGACAGGGCTCCTACGAGCAGTACTTC,CASSAGGQGSYEQYF
.,TRBV5-4,.,16,TRBJ1-3,TGTGCCAGCAGCATCGGGGAGCGCGTCTCTGGAAACACCATATATTTT,CASSIGERVSGNTIYF
.,TRBV2,.,15,TRBJ2-5,TGTGCCAGCAGTGAGCACCAGATCAGCCAAGAGACCCAGTACTTC,CASSEHQISQETQYF
.,TRBV29-1,.,14,TRBJ1-5,TGCAGCGCATTTACCGGAGGAAGCAATCAGCCCCAGCATTTT,CSAFTGGSNQPQHF
.,TRBV21-1,.,16,TRBJ2-1,TGTGCCAGCACTACGACACAGGTAGTATCCCACAATGAGCAGTTCTTC,CASTTTQVVSHNEQFF
.,TRBV6-5,.,16,TRBJ2-6,TGTGCCAGCAGTTATTCAGCAGGGGCAGGGGCCAACGTCCTGACTTTC,CASSYSAGAGANVLTF
TRBD1,TRBV30,.,15,TRBJ1-3,TGTGCCTGGATGCACCGGACAGGGATCGCAAACACCATATATTTT,CAWMHRTGIANTIYF
.,TRBV5-1,.,12,TRBJ2-1,TGCGCCAGCAGCTTGGGAGGGAATGAGCAGTTCTTC,CASSLGGNEQFF
.,TRBV7-9,.,14,TRBJ2-7,TGTGCCAGCAGCCAAAGTCAGGGCTCCTACGAGCAGTACTTC,CASSQSQGSYEQYF
TRBD1,TRBV6-6,.,16,TRBJ2-1,TGTGCCAGCAATCGGCCCTCGACAGGGGGCGCGAATGAGCAGTTCTTC,CASNRPSTGGANEQFF
TRBD2,TRBV19,.,17,TRBJ2-2,TGTGCCAGTAGTCCCCGGACTAGCGGGAGACGCACCGGGGAGCTGTTTTTT,CASSPRTSGRRTGELFF
.,TRBV10-3,.,14,TRBJ1-3,TGTGCCACCAGCCCCTGGGCAGAGCGAAACACCATATATTTT,CATSPWAERNTIYF
TRBD1,TRBV6-5,.,13,TRBJ1-1,TGTGCCAGCAGCCGACAGGGAGGTACTGAAGCTTTCTTT,CASSRQGGTEAFF
.,TRBV6-5,.,13,TRBJ1-2,TGTGCCAGCAGAGATGGGGTGGCGGGTGGCTACACCTTC,CASRDGVAGGYTF
.,TRBV4-1,.,15,TRBJ2-5,TGCGCCAGCAGCCAAGGGGGAGGGGGGGCGGAGACCCAGTACTTC,CASSQGGGGAETQYF
.,TRBV9,.,15,TRBJ1-1,TGTGCCAGCAGCGTAGCCCCGACAGAGAACACTGAAGCTTTCTTT,CASSVAPTENTEAFF
.,TRBV19,.,16,TRBJ1-4,TGTGCCAGTAGTATTGGCGGGCGGGTGACTAATGAAAAACTGTTTTTT,CASSIGGRVTNEKLFF
TRBD1,TRBV10-3,few,14,TRBJ1-1,TGTGCCATCACCCAAGGGACAGGGAACACTGAAGCTTTCTTT,CAITQGTGNTEAFF
TRBD1,TRBV27,few,14,TRBJ2-7,TGTGCCAGCAGTTCAGACAGGGCGCGGGACGAGCAGTACTTC,CASSSDRARDEQYF
.,TRBV27,.,16,TRBJ1-2,TGTGCCAGCAGTCCTCAGGGGAATGGAGCTAACTATGGCTACACCTTC,CASSPQGNGANYGYTF
.,TRBV10-3,.,13,TRBJ2-7,TGTGCCATCAGCAACAGGGAGTTAAACGAGCAGTACTTC,CAISNRELNEQYF
.,TRBV5-1,.,12,TRBJ2-3,TGCGCCAGCAGCTTGTTAACAGATACGCAGTATTTT,CASSLLTDTQYF
TRBD1,TRBV30,.,14,TRBJ2-5,TGTGCCTGGGCCCGGGACAGGCTGTCCGAGACCCAGTACTTC,CAWARDRLSETQYF
.,TRBV5-1,.,14,TRBJ1-1,TGCGCCAGCAGCTTGAGCGGGGCGGGCACTGAAGCTTTCTTT,CASSLSGAGTEAFF
.,TRBV5-1,.,16,TRBJ1-3,TGCGCCAGCAGCTTCGGGAGGGGCGCAGCGGGAAACACCATATATTTT,CASSFGRGAAGNTIYF
TRBD1,TRBV9,.,14,TRBJ2-3,TGTGCCAGCAGCGCAACGACAGGGTTAGATACGCAGTATTTT,CASSATTGLDTQYF
.,TRBV18,.,14,TRBJ2-3,TGTGTCAGCTCACCGGGGCCTAGCACAGATACGCAGTATTTT,CVSSPGPSTDTQYF
.,TRBV19,.,16,TRBJ2-1,TGTGCCAGTAGTATCAAGGAGGGAAGTGGTTACAATGAGCAGTTCTTC,CASSIKEGSGYNEQFF
TRBD2,TRBV10-3,.,15,TRBJ2-1,TGTGCCATCAGTGAGTCTCTAGCGGGACTCGATGAGCAGTTCTTC,CAISESLAGLDEQFF
.,TRBV5-6,.,15,TRBJ1-2,TGTGCCAGCAGCTCCTCCGGGTTTCCTAACTATGGCTACACCTTC,CASSSSGFPNYGYTF